Presented here are 11 T cell receptor beta chains from one specimen sequenced in a study of graft-versus-host responses after intestinal transplantation. This table comes from immunoSEQ multiplex PCR, and its TCRdb copy is limited to in-frame clones, with some not included. The sample holds tens of thousands of clones, more than 90% seen once. Their cognate antigens are unknown. The sequenced sample was unstimulated CD4+ T cells sorted from spleen or lymph node cells, obtained before intestinal transplant. Receptors were obtained from a human donor who received an intestinal transplant.

This chain uses TRBV5-5 with TRBJ1-3; 11 nucleotides align to TRBD1. V trimming: 9 bases; J trimming: 2 bases; junction bases outside the gene matches: 4. The CDR3 extends over 14 amino acids. Per germline, CDR1 SGHKS and CDR2 YYEKEE (reference sequence). The CDR3 DNA is TGTGCCACCTCGGACAGGGGGCCTGGAAACACCATATATTTT. Translation: CATSDRGPGNTIYF.

The chain combines TRBV7-6 with TRBJ1-5; the match to TRBD1 covers 8 bases. V lost 1 base and J lost 7; bases outside the gene matches: 6. In germline, CDR1 is SGHVS, CDR2 FNYEAQ. The CDR3 has 15 amino acids. The DNA of the CDR3 is TGTGCCAGCAGCTTAGAAGCAGGGGGCAGGCAGCCCCAGCATTTT. This encodes CASSLEAGGRQPQHF.

V gene TRBV7-9 combines with J gene TRBJ2-7; weak D call: TRBD2 (6 bases). V gave up 5 bases and J gave up 0 bases, with 14 bases separating them. This CDR3 contains 15 residues. The germline V gene encodes CDR1 SEHNR and CDR2 FQNEAQ (reference sequence). CDR3 region: CASSLPSSASYEQYF. The CDR3 DNA is TGTGCCAGCAGCCTCCCATCTAGCGCCTCCTACGAGCAGTACTTC. The whole variable domain, filled in from reference TRBV7-9 and TRBJ2-7, reads DTGVSQNPRHKITKRGQNVTFRCDPISEHNRLYWYRQTLGQGPEFLTYFQNEAQLEKSRLLSDRFSAERPKGSFSTLEIQRTEQGDSAMYLCASSLPSSASYEQYFGPGTRLTVT.

The chain recombines TRBV5-6 with TRBJ1-3; TRBD1 is a possible D gene (6 bases). Germline V gives CDR1 SGHDT, CDR2 YYEEEE. The CDR3 has 17 amino acids. V shed 4 bases and J shed 0 bases, with 17 bases lying between them. CDR3 sequence (DNA): TGTGCCAGCAGCGGATGGACAGACCGCTCCTCTGGAAACACCATATATTTT. This sequence encodes CASSGWTDRSSGNTIYF.

This chain connects TRBV6-6 to TRBJ1-3; D is possibly TRBD1 (6 bases). This CDR3 comprises 16 residues. The germline CDR1 and CDR2 sequences are MNHNY and SVGAGI (reference sequence). V was trimmed by 0 bases and J by 3 bases, leaving 12 bases between them. CDR3 bases: TGTGCCAGCAGTTACTCGACCGGGGGCCGTGGAAACACCATATATTTT. Protein sequence: CASSYSTGGRGNTIYF.

The chain joins TRBV29-1 to TRBJ1-3, with D hard to call. The V gene's germline CDR1 is SQVTM and CDR2 ANQGSEA. The CDR3 is 14 residues long. The V gene lost 0 bases and the J gene lost 1 base, with 7 bases spanning the gap. The CDR3 coding sequence is TGCAGCGTTGAAGACCGGGCTTCTGGAAACACCATATATTTT. This encodes CSVEDRASGNTIYF.

The chain has TRBV20-1 and TRBJ2-1; no reliable D call. V lost 5 bases to trimming and J lost 2 bases, with 4 bases between them. Germline loops: CDR1 DFQATT, CDR2 SNEGSKA (reference sequence). CDR3 length equals 11 residues. The chain's CDR3 is CSAGTYNEQFF. CDR3 DNA sequence: TGCAGTGCTGGCACCTACAATGAGCAGTTCTTC.

This chain links TRBV5-1 with TRBJ2-1; no definite D call. The CDR3 totals 15 residues. The germline V gene encodes CDR1 SGHRS and CDR2 YFSETQ. V lost 0 bases to trimming and J lost 0 bases, with 7 bases between them. The chain's CDR3 is CASSLDQVSYNEQFF. As DNA, the CDR3 is TGCGCCAGCAGCTTGGATCAGGTCTCCTACAATGAGCAGTTCTTC.

The V and J genes are TRBV5-1 and TRBJ1-3, with D tentatively TRBD1 (6 bases). Trimming removed 1 base from V and 2 bases from J, with 10 bases in between. The V gene's germline CDR1 is SGHRS and CDR2 YFSETQ. This CDR3 has 15 residues. The CDR3 DNA reads as TGCGCCAGCAGCTTGTGGACAGAAACTGGAAACACCATATATTTT. Protein product: CASSLWTETGNTIYF.

V gene TRBV18 combines with J gene TRBJ1-5; the D is unclear. The CDR3 is 15 amino acids. The germline V gene has CDR1 KGHSH and CDR2 LQKENI. V was trimmed by 2 bases and J by 0 bases, leaving 8 bases between them. The CDR3 DNA sequence: TGTGCCAGCTCACCATCAGGATATAGCAATCAGCCCCAGCATTTT. This translates into CASSPSGYSNQPQHF.

This CDR3 is CASSLGLAGSVETQYF. CDR3 DNA sequence: TGTGCCAGCAGTTTAGGGCTAGCGGGATCAGTGGAGACCCAGTACTTC. The rearrangement joins TRBV27 to TRBJ2-5; the match to TRBD2 covers 9 bases. Germline V gives CDR1 MNHEY, CDR2 SMNVEV (reference sequence). This CDR3 is 16 amino acids long. Trimming cost V 2 bases and J 5 bases; bases outside gene matches: 9.